This entry lists 13 T cell receptor beta chains sequenced from one sample in a study of neurological immune-mediated disorders. The time point was: longitudinal time-point 3. TCRdb itself ran the 5' RACE reads through MiXCR, one entry per CDR3 protein. The table includes 53,000 or so distinct CDR3 sequences, approximately 8.4% detected once. The sample comprised PBMCs. All receptors come from a middle-aged woman in good health.

This clonotype was found many times. The rearrangement links TRBV9 to TRBJ2-1; D tentatively fits TRBD1 or TRBD2 (5 bases each). Germline V gene data show CDR1 as SGDLS and CDR2 as YYNGEE. This CDR3 has 17 amino acids. V lost 0 bases, J lost 5 bases, and 18 bases lay in between. The CDR3 reads CASSVDSFREWDNEQFF. CDR3 in DNA: TGTGCCAGCAGCGTAGACAGCTTCAGGGAGTGGGACAATGAGCAGTTCTTC.

This clonotype was detected ten times or more. The chain recombines TRBV7-2 with TRBJ2-4; D ambiguous. V was cut by 3 bases and J by 2 bases, with 11 bases left in between. Germline assignment: CDR1 SGHTA and CDR2 FQGNSA. This CDR3 spans 15 amino acids. For the CDR3, the DNA is TGTGCCAGCAGCTTGGACCGTCGGACCAAAAACATTCAGTACTTC. Translation: CASSLDRRTKNIQYF.

This clonotype was seen more than once but under ten times. The gene calls are TRBV11-3 and TRBJ2-5; D uncertain. The V gene lost 2 bases and the J gene lost 1 base, with 5 bases spanning the gap. Germline V lookup: CDR1 SGHNT, CDR2 YENEEA. This CDR3 has 13 residues. CDR3 sequence reads: CASSLFAQETQYF. The DNA for the CDR3 is TGTGCCAGCAGCTTATTTGCCCAAGAGACCCAGTACTTC. Full variable domain (missing parts from reference TRBV11-3 and TRBJ2-5): EAGVVQSPRYKIIEKKQPVAFWCNPISGHNTLYWYLQNLGQGPELLIRYENEEAVDDSQLPKDRFSAERLKGVDSTLKIQPAELGDSAVYLCASSLFAQETQYFGPGTRLLVL.

The table lists this clonotype with many counts. The CDR3 DNA follows: TGCAGTGCTACCGACGGAAACTACGAGCAGTACTTC. This translates into CSATDGNYEQYF. The rearrangement links TRBV20-1 to TRBJ2-7, with unresolved D. V was pared by 4 bases and J by 3 bases, with 10 bases between. Germline lookup yields CDR1 DFQATT and CDR2 SNEGSKA (reference sequence). The CDR3 is made up of 12 amino acids.

J is TRBJ1-5 and V is TRBV7-2, with 7 positions matching TRBD1. V shed 3 bases and J 8 bases; nucleotides not matched to a gene: 10. The CDR3 spans 15 residues. CDR1 is SGHTA, CDR2 FQGNSA, per germline. The CDR3 coding sequence is TGTGCCAGCAGCTTTATACAGGGGCTTGAGGAGCCCCAGCATTTT. This translates into CASSFIQGLEEPQHF.

This clonotype came up many times. The chain recombines TRBV27 with TRBJ2-5; 11 bases fit TRBD1. The CDR3 loop spans 15 amino acids. The germline V gene has CDR1 MNHEY and CDR2 SMNVEV (reference sequence). J gave up 4 bases and V 4 bases, and 5 bases lay outside the gene matches. CDR3 nucleotides: TGTGCCAGCAGTTCAGGGACAGGGGGTGCAGAGACCCAGTACTTC. Protein: CASSSGTGGAETQYF.

This clonotype was picked up many times. The V call is TRBV6-6, the J call TRBJ2-3, with 10 bases fitting TRBD1. The V and J ends lost 2 bases and 6 bases, in that order; junction bases with no gene match: 8. The germline V gene encodes CDR1 MNHNY and CDR2 SVGAGI (reference sequence). This CDR3 is 16 amino acids long. CDR3 sequence (DNA): TGTGCCAGCAGTTACACCGGGACAGGGGCGCCCGATACGCAGTATTTT. It specifies CASSYTGTGAPDTQYF.

This clonotype was seen ten or more times. The chain employs TRBV29-1 and TRBJ2-5; maybe TRBD1 (6 bases). The CDR3 runs to 12 residues. Germline V gene data show CDR1 as SQVTM and CDR2 as ANQGSEA. V was trimmed by 8 bases and J by 1 base, leaving 11 bases between them. In nucleotides, the CDR3 is TGCAGCATACAGGGTGGCCAAGAGACCCAGTACTTC. Translating it yields CSIQGGQETQYF.

This clonotype was detected ten times or more. This chain links TRBV24-1 with TRBJ2-1; D not certain. CDR1 and CDR2 from the germline V gene are KGHDR and SFDVKD. Trimming shortened V by 4 bases and J by 6 bases, and 12 bases separated the two germline ends. The CDR3 covers 14 residues. The CDR3 DNA reads TGTGCCACCAGTGACCAGGACGGAGTCAATGAGCAGTTCTTC. This encodes CATSDQDGVNEQFF.

The V gene is TRBV29-1, the J gene TRBJ1-1; tentatively, D is TRBD1 (5 bases). The CDR3 extends over 16 amino acids. Germline V gives CDR1 SQVTM, CDR2 ANQGSEA. Trimming removed 7 bases at V and 4 bases at J, with 25 bases between. The CDR3 spells CSARGGSPGGGTEAFF. The CDR3 DNA sequence: TGCAGCGCGCGAGGTGGCAGCCCCGGGGGGGGCACTGAAGCTTTCTTT. Full variable domain (remainder filled in from reference TRBV29-1 and TRBJ1-1): SAVISQKPSRDICQRGTSLTIQCQVDSQVTMMFWYRQQPGQSLTLIATANQGSEATYESGFVIDKFPISRPNLTFSTLTVSNMSPEDSSIYLCSARGGSPGGGTEAFFGQGTRLTVV.

This chain uses TRBV9 with TRBJ1-1; no definite D call. This CDR3 comprises 13 residues. V was trimmed by 4 bases and J by 4 bases, leaving 11 bases between them. The germline V gene has CDR1 SGDLS and CDR2 YYNGEE. CDR3 bases: TGTGCCAGCAGCTTGCACACGGGCACTGAAGCTTTCTTT. Translating gives CASSLHTGTEAFF.

This clonotype was recorded at least ten times. The rearrangement links TRBV4-2 to TRBJ2-6, with TRBD2 as a possible D gene (6 bases). Trimming removed 5 bases from V and 0 bases from J, with 17 bases in between. Germline-derived CDR1 and CDR2 are LGHNA and YNFKEQ. The CDR3 is 18 amino acids. The CDR3 nucleotides read TGTGCCAGCAGCATCAGCGGGCAGGGAACCTCTGGGGCCAACGTCCTGACTTTC. Amino acid sequence: CASSISGQGTSGANVLTF.

This clonotype was seen ten or more times. The CDR3 nucleotides are TGTGCCAGCAGCTTCCACACAGCCTACGAGCAGTACTTC. Translation gives CASSFHTAYEQYF. This chain connects TRBV7-8 to TRBJ2-7, with D unresolved. The germline V and J ends were trimmed by 3 bases and 2 bases, with 8 bases remaining between them. Germline-derived CDR1 and CDR2 are SGHVS and FQNEAQ. The CDR3 length is 13 residues.